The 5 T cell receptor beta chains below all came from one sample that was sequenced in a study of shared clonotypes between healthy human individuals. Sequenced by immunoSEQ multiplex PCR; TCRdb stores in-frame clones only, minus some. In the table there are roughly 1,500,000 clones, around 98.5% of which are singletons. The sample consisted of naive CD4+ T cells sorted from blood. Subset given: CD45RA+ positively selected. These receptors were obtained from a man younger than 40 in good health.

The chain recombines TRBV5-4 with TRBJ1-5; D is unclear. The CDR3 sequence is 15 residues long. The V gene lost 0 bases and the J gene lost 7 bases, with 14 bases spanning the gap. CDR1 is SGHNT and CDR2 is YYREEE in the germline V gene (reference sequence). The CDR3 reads CASSLGKEVGQPQHF. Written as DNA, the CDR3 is TGTGCCAGCAGCTTGGGGAAGGAAGTCGGACAGCCCCAGCATTTT.

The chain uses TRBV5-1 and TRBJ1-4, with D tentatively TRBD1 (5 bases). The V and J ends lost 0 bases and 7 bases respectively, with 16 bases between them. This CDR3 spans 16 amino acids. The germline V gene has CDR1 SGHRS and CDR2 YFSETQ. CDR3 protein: CASSLALGGGGEKLFF. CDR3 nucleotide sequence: TGCGCCAGCAGCTTGGCCTTGGGGGGAGGCGGTGAAAAACTGTTTTTT.

In DNA, the CDR3 is TGTGCCAGCAGTTCGCACAGGGAAAGGAGCTCCTACGAGCAGTACTTC. It is translated as CASSSHRERSSYEQYF. The chain carries TRBV28 and TRBJ2-7; D might be TRBD1 (6 bases). Germline lookup yields CDR1 MDHEN and CDR2 SYDVKM. The CDR3 spans 16 residues. Deletions cut 4 bases from V and 0 bases from J, with 16 bases between. Complete variable domain (other parts from reference TRBV28 and TRBJ2-7): DVKVTQSSRYLVKRTGEKVFLECVQDMDHENMFWYRQDPGLGLRLIYFSYDVKMKEKGDIPEGYSVSREKKERFSLILESASTNQTSMYLCASSSHRERSSYEQYFGPGTRLTVT.

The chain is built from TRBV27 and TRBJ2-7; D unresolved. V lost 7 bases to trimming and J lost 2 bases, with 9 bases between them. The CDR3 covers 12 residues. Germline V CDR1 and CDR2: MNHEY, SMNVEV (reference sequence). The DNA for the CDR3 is TGTGCCAGCACCCCCAAAGCCTACGAGCAGTACTTC. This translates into CASTPKAYEQYF.

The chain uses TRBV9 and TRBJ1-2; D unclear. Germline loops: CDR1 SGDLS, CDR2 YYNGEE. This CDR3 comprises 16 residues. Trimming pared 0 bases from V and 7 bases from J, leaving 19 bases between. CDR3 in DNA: TGTGCCAGCAGCGTAGACCTAAATCGGGGTCTGGGTGGCTACACCTTC. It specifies CASSVDLNRGLGGYTF. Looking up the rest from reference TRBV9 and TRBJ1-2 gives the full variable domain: DSGVTQTPKHLITATGQRVTLRCSPRSGDLSVYWYQQSLDQGLQFLIQYYNGEERAKGNILERFSAQQFPDLHSELNLSSLELGDSALYFCASSVDLNRGLGGYTFGSGTRLTVV.